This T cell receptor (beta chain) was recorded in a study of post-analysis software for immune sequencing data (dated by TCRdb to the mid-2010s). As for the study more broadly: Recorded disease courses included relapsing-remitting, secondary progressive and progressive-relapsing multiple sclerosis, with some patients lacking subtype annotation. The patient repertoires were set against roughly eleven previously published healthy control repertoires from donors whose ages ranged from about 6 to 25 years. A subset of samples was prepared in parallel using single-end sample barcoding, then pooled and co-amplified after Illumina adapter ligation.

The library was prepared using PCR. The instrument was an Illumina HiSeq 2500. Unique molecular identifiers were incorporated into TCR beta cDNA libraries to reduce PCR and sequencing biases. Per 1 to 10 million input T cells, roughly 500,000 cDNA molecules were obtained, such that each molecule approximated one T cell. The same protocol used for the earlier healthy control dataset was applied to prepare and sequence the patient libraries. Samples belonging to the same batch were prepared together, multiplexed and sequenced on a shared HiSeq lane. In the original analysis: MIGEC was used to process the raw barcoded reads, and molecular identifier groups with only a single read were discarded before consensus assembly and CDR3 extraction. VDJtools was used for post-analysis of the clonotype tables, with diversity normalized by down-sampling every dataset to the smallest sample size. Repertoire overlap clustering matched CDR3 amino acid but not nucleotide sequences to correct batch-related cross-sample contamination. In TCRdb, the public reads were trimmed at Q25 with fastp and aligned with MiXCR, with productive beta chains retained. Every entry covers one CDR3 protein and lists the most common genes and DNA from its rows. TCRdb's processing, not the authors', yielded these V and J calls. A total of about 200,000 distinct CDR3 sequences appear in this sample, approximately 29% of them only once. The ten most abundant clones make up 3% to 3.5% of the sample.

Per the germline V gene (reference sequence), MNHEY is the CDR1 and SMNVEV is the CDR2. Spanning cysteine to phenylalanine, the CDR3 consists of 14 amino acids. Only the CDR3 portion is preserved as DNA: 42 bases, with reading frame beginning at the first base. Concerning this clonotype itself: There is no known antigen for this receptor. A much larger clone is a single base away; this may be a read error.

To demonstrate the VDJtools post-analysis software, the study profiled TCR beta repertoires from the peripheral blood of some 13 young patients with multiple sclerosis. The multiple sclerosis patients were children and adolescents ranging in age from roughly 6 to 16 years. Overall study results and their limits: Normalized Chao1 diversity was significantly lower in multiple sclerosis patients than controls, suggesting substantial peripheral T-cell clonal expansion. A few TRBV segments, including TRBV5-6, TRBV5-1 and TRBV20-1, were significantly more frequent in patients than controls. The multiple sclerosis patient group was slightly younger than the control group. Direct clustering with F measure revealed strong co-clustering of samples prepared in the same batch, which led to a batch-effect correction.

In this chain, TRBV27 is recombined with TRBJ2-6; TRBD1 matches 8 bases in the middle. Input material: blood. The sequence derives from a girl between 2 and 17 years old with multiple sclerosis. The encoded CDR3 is CASSLGTGGNVRTF. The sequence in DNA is TGTGCCAGCAGCCTCGGGACAGGAGGCAACGTCCGGACTTTC.